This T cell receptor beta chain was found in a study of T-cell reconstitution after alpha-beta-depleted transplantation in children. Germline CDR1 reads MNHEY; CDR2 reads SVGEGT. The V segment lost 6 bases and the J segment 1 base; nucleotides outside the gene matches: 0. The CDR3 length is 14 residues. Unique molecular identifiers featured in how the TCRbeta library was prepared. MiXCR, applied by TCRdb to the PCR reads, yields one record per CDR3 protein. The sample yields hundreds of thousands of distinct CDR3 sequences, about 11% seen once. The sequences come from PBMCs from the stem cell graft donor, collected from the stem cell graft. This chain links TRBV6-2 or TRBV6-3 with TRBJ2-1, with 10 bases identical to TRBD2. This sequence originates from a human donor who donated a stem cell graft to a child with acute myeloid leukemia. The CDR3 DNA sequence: TGTGCCAGCAGACTAGCGGGGTCCTACAATGAGCAGTTCTTC. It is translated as CASRLAGSYNEQFF.